This paragraph reports one TCR beta chain. The antigen is not known. There are 13 residues in the CDR3. Trimming left V 5 bases short and J 4 bases short, with 8 bases between. Germline assignment: CDR1 SGHTA and CDR2 FQGTGA. An Oncomine TCR Beta short-read assay was used to sequence the DNA from cultured CD4+ T cells. It was from cultured CD4+ T cells that genomic DNA was extracted. MiXCR, run by TCRdb on the PCR reads, gives a single entry per CDR3 protein. The profile shows approximately 17,000 distinct CDR3 sequences, 57% of them singletons. The sample's treatment: approximately nine-day PBMC culture with coronavirus spike peptide pools or control peptides (ViraFEST assay). This record comes from a study of vaccination and CD4 T cells after COVID-19. For the study at large: Each of the control cultures got a CEFX pool, an HIV-1 Nef pool, or no peptide.

V is TRBV7-3 and J is TRBJ2-2; TRBD2 might be the D (6 bases). Sequencing was carried out using CD4+ T cells from blood, cultured in vitro. The source of this sequence is a human donor who had recovered from COVID-19. CDR3 amino acids: CASSRDFTGELFF. The CDR3 DNA follows: TGTGCCAGCAGCCGGGACTTCACCGGGGAGCTGTTTTTT.